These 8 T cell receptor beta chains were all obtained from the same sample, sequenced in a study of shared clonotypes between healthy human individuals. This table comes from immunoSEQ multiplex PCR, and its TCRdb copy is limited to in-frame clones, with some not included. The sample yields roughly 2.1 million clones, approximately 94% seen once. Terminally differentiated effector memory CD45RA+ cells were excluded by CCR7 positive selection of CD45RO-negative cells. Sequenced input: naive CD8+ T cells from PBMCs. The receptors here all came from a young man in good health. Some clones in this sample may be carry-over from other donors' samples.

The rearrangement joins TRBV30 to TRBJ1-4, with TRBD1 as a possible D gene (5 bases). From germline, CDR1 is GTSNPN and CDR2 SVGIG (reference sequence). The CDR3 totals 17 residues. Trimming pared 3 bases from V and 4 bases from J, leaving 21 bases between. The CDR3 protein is CAWSYRDRGAGNEKLFF. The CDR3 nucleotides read TGTGCCTGGAGCTACCGGGACCGTGGGGCGGGTAATGAAAAACTGTTTTTT.

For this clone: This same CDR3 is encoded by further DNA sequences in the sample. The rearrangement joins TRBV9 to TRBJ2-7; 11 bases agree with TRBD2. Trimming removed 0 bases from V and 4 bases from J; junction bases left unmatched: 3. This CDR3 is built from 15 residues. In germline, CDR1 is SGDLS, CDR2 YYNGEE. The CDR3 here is CASSVGGTSGYEQYF. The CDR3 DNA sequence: TGTGCCAGCAGCGTAGGCGGGACTAGCGGTTACGAGCAGTACTTC.

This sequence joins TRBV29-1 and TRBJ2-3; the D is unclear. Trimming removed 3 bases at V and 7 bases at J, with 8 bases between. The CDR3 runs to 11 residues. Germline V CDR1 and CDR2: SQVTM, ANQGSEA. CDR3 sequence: CSVDSANTQYF. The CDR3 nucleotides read TGCAGCGTTGATTCCGCGAATACGCAGTATTTT.

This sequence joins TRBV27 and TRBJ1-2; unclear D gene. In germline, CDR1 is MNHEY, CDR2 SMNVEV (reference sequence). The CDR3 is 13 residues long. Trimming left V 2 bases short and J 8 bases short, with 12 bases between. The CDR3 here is CASSLGGFHGYTF. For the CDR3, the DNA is TGTGCCAGCAGTTTAGGAGGGTTTCACGGCTACACCTTC.

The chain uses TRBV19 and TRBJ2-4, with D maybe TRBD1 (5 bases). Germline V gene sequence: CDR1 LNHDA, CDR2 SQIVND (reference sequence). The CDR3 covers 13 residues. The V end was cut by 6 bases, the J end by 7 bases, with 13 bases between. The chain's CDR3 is CASRSGQGNIQYF. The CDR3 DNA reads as TGTGCCAGTAGATCTGGACAAGGCAACATTCAGTACTTC.

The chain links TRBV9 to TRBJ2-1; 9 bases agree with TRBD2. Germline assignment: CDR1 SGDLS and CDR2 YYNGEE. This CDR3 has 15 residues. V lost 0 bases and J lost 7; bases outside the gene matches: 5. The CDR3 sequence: CASSVDSGSLNEQFF. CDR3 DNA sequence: TGTGCCAGCAGCGTAGATAGCGGGAGCTTGAATGAGCAGTTCTTC.

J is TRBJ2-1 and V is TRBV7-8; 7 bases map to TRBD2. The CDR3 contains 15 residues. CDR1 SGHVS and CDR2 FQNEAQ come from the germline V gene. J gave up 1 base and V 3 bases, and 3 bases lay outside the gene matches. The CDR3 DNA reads TGTGCCAGCAGCTTTCTCGGGGGGTCCTACAATGAGCAGTTCTTC. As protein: CASSFLGGSYNEQFF. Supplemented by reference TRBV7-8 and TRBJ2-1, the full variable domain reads GAGVSQSPRYKVAKRGQDVALRCDPISGHVSLFWYQQALGQGPEFLTYFQNEAQLDKSGLPSDRFFAERPEGSVSTLKIQRTQQEDSAVYLCASSFLGGSYNEQFFGPGTRLTVL.

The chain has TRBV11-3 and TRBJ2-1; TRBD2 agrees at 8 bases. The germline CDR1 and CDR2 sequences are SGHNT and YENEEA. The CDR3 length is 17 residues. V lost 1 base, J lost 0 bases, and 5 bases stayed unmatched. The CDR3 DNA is TGTGCCAGCAGCTTAGGAACAAGCGGGAGCTCCTACAATGAGCAGTTCTTC. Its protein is CASSLGTSGSSYNEQFF.